Sequencing of this TCR beta chain was carried out in a study of T cell responses to AZD1222 COVID-19 vaccine. The assay was immunoSEQ multiplex PCR, and TCRdb's table has in-frame clones only and misses some. The sample contains fewer than 200,000 clones, about nine tenths of which appear only once. The specimen comprised peripheral blood, sampled 28 days after the second AZD1222 dose. The sequence derives from an adult who received the AZD1222 COVID-19 vaccine.

The CDR3 sequence: CASSQYGNTIYF. The CDR3 nucleotides are TGTGCCAGCAGCCAATATGGAAACACCATATATTTT. The J gene is TRBJ1-3, the V gene TRBV3-1 (or the pseudogene TRBV3-2); no clear D. Deletions cut 2 bases from V and 3 bases from J, with 2 bases between. Germline CDR1 is LGHDT and CDR2 is YNNKEL (reference sequence). CDR3 length equals 12 residues.